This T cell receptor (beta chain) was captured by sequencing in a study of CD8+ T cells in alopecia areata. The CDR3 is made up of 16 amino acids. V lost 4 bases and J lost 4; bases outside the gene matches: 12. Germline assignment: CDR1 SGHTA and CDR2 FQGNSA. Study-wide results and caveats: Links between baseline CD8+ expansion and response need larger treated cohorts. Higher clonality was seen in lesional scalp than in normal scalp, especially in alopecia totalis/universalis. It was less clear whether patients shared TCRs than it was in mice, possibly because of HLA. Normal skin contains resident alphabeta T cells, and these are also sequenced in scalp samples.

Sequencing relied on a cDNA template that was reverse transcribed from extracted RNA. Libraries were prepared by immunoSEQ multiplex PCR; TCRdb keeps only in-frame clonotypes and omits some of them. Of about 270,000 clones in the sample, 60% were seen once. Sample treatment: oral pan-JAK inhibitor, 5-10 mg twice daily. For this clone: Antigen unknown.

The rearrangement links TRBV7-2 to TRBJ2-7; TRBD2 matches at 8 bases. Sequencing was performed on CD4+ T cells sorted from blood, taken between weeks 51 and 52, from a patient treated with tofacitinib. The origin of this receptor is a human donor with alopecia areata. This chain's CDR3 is CASSSQPQAGEYEQYF. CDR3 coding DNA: TGTGCCAGCAGCTCCCAACCCCAAGCGGGGGAGTACGAGCAGTACTTC.